Sequencing of this T cell receptor (beta chain) was carried out in a study of blood T cells in healthy people across ages. Isolation of PBMCs gave at least 7 million cells per sample. V was trimmed by 5 bases and J by 5 bases, leaving 13 bases between them. CDR1 and CDR2 from the germline V gene are MDHEN and SYDVKM. This CDR3 is built from 14 residues. Remarks on this clonotype: Its antigen is not identified.

Then a second PCR, running roughly 7 to 11 cycles, was carried out with a sample-barcoded 5' primer and a J-beta primer mix. No fewer than 3 million CDR3-containing paired-end reads came from each sample. One entry per CDR3 protein, called by TCRdb with MiXCR from the 5' RACE reads. The sample carries fewer than 700,000 distinct CDR3 sequences, 40% to 45% recorded once. Whole-study findings and limits: Unsorted PBMC input precluded a conclusive naive versus antigen-experienced comparison.

The chain employs TRBV28 and TRBJ2-1; TRBD2 might be the D (5 bases). Sequencing was carried out using blood. The TCR sequence derives from a man aged 80 or over in good health. This CDR3 is CASSVVARNNEQFF. CDR3 coding DNA: TGTGCCAGCAGTGTAGTAGCGCGTAACAATGAGCAGTTCTTC.